This T cell receptor (beta chain) was obtained from a study of glioma-infiltrating T cells after dendritic cell vaccination. Whole-study context: Monocyte-derived dendritic cells, cultured six to seven days with IL-4 and GM-CSF, were pulsed with autologous tumor lysate. Patients received three intradermal dendritic cell vaccine injections at biweekly intervals.

Germline V lookup: CDR1 SGHDT, CDR2 YYEEEE. With 4 bases removed from V and 0 bases from J, the gap between germline ends came to 12 bases. This CDR3 is 15 amino acids long. The time point denotes: after dendritic cell vaccination, including at tumor progression/relapse. Data came from immunoSEQ multiplex PCR; TCRdb stores just in-frame clones and leaves some out. The sample has tens of thousands of clones; 75% to 90% are singletons. Sample: blood, taken after dendritic cell vaccination. The genes are TRBV5-6 and TRBJ2-3; no clear D gene. The source of this sequence is a human donor with glioblastoma. The CDR3 here is CASSGSSLSTDTQYF. CDR3 coding DNA: TGTGCCAGCAGCGGGTCTAGTCTTAGCACAGATACGCAGTATTTT.